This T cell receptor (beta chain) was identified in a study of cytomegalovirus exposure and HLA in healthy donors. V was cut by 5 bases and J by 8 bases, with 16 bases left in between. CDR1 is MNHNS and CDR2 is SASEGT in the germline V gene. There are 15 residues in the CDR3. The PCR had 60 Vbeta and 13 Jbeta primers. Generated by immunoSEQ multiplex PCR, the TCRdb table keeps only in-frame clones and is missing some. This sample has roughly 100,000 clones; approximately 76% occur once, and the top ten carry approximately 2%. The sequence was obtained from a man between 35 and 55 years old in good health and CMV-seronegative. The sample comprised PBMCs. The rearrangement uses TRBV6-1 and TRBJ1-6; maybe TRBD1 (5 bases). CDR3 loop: CASSPVGTWDSPLHF. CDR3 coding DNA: TGTGCCAGCAGTCCCGTAGGGACTTGGGATTCACCCCTCCACTTT.